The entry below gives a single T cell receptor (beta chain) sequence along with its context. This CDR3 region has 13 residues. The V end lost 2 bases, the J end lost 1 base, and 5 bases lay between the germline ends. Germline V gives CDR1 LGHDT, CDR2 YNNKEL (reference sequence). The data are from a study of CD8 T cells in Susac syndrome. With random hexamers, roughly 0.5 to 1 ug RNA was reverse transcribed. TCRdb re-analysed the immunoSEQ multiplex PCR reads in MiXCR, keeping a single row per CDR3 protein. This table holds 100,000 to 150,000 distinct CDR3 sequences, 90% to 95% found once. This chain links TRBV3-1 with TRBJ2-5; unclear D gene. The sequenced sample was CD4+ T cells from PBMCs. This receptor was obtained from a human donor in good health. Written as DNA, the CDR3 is TGTGCCAGCAGCCAATCCCTCCAAGAGACCCAGTACTTC. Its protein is CASSQSLQETQYF.